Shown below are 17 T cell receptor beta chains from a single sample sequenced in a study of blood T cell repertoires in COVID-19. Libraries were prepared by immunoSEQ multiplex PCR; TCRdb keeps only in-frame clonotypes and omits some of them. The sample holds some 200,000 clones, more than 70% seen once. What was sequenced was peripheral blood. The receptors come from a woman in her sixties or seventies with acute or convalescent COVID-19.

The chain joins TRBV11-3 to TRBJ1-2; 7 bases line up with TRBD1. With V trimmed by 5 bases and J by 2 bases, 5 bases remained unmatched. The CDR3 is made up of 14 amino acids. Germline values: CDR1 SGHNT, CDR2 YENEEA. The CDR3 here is CASSPGTANYGYTF. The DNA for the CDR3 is TGTGCCAGCAGCCCCGGGACAGCGAACTATGGCTACACCTTC.

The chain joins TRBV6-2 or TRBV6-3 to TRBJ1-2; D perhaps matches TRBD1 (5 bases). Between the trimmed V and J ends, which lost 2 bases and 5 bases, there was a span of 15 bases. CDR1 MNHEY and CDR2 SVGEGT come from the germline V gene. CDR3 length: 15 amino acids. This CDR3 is CASSYPDGGVYGYTF. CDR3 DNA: TGTGCCAGCAGTTACCCCGACGGAGGGGTGTATGGCTACACCTTC.

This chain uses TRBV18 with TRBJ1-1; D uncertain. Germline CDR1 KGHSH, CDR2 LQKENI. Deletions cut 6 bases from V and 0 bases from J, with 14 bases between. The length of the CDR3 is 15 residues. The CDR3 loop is CASSVVGVMNTEAFF. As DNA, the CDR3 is TGTGCCAGCTCGGTGGTAGGAGTCATGAACACTGAAGCTTTCTTT.

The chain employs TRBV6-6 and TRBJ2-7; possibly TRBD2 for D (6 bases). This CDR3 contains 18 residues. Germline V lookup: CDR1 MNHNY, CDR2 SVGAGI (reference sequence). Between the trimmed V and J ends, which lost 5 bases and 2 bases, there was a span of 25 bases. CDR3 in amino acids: CASSPLSGLAVNPYEQYV. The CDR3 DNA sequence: TGTGCCAGCAGTCCCCTTTCAGGTTTAGCGGTTAATCCCTACGAGCAGTACGTC.

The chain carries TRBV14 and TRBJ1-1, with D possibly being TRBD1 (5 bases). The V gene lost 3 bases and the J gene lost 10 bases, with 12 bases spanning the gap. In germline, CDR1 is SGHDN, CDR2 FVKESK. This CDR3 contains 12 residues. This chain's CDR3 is CASSQGGDGAFF. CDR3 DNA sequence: TGTGCCAGCAGCCAGGGGGGGGATGGAGCTTTCTTT.

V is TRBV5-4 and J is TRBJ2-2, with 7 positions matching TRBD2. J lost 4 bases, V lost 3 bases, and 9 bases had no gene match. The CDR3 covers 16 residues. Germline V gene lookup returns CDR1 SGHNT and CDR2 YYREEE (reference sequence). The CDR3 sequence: CASSSPLGGATGELFF. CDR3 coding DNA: TGTGCCAGCAGCTCTCCCCTGGGAGGGGCCACCGGGGAGCTGTTTTTT.

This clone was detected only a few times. The CDR3 bases are TGTGCCAGTAGTACCCCGACAGGGGGCGGTGAAAAACTGTTTTTT. Protein sequence: CASSTPTGGGEKLFF. This chain connects TRBV19 to TRBJ1-4; 10 nucleotides agree with TRBD1. This CDR3 has 15 amino acids. The germline V gene encodes CDR1 LNHDA and CDR2 SQIVND (reference sequence). Losses at the gene ends were 4 bases for V and 7 bases for J; bases not matched to a gene: 6.

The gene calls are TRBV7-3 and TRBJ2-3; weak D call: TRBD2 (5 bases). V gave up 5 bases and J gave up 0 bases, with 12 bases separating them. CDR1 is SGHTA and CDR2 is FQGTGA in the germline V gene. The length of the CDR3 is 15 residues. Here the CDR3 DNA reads TGTGCCAGCAGCAAAGCCGGCGGGAGCACAGATACGCAGTATTTT. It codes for CASSKAGGSTDTQYF. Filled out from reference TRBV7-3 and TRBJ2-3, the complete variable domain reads GAGVSQTPSNKVTEKGKYVELRCDPISGHTALYWYRQSLGQGPEFLIYFQGTGAADDSGLPNDRFFAVRPEGSVSTLKIQRTERGDSAVYLCASSKAGGSTDTQYFGPGTRLTVL.

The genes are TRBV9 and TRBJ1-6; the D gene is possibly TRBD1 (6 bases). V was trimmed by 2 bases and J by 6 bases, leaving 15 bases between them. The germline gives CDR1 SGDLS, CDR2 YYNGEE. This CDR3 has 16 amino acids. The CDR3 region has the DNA TGTGCCAGCAGCGTTAGCGGGGGGGGCCCTAATTCACCCCTCCACTTT. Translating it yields CASSVSGGGPNSPLHF.

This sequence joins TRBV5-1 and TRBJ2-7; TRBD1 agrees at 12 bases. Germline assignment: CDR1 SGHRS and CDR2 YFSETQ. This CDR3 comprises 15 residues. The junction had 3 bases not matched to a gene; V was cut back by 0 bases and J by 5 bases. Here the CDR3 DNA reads TGCGCCAGCAGCTTGGCGGGACAGGGGGCACACGAGCAGTACTTC. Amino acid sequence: CASSLAGQGAHEQYF.

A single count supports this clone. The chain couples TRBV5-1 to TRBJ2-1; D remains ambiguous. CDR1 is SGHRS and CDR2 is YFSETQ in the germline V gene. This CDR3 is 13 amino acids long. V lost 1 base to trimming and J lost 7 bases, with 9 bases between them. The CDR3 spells CASSLSYGNEQFF. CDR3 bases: TGCGCCAGCAGCTTGTCGTACGGGAATGAGCAGTTCTTC.

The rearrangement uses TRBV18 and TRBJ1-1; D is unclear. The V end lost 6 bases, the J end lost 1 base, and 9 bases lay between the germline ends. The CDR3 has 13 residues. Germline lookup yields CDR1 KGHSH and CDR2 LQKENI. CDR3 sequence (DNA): TGTGCCAGCTCCCCAACACAGAACACTGAAGCTTTCTTT. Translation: CASSPTQNTEAFF.

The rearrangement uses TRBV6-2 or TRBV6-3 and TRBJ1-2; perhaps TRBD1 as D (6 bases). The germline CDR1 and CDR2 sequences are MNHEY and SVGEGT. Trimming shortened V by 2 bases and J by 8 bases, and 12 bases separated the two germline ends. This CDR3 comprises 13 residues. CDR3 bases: TGTGCCAGCAGTTACCGGGGGGCCAAGGGCTACACCTTC. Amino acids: CASSYRGAKGYTF.

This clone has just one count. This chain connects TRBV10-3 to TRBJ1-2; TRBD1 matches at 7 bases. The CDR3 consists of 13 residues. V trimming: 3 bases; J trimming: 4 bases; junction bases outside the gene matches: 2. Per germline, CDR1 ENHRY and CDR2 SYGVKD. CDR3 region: CAISEDRVYGYTF. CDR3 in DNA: TGTGCCATCAGTGAAGACAGGGTCTATGGCTACACCTTC.

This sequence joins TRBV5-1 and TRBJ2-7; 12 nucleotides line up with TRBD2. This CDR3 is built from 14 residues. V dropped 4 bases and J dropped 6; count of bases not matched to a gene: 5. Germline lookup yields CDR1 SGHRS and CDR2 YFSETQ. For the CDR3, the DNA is TGCGCCAGCAGCCCCGGACTAGCGGGACGCGAGCAGTACGTC. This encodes CASSPGLAGREQYV.

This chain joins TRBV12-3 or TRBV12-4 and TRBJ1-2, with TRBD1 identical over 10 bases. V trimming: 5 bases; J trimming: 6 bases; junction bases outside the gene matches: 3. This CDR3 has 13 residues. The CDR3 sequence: CASSRDRGHGYTF. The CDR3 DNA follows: TGTGCCAGCAGTAGGGACAGGGGACATGGCTACACCTTC.

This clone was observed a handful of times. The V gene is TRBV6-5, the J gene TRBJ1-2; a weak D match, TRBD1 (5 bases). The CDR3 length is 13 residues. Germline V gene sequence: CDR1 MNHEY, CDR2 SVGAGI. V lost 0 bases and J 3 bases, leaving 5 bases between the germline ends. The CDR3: CASSYSGDYGYTF. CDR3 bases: TGTGCCAGCAGTTACTCAGGGGACTATGGCTACACCTTC.